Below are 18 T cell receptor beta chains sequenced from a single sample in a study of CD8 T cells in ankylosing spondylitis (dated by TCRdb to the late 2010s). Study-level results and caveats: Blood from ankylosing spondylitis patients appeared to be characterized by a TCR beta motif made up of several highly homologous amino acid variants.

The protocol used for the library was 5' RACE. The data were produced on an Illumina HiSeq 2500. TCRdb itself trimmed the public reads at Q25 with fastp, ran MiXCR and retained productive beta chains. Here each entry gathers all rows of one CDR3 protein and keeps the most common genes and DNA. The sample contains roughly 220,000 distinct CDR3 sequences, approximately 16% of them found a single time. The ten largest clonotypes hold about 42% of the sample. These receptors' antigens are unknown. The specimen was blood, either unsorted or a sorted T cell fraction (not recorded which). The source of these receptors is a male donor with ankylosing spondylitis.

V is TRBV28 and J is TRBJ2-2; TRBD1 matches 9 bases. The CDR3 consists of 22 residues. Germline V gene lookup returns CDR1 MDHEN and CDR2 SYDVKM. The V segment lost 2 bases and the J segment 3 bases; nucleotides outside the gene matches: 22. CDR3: CASSLNWLRRDRVWLDTGELFF. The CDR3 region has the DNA TGTGCCAGCAGTTTAAACTGGTTACGTCGGGACAGGGTTTGGTTGGACACCGGGGAGCTGTTTTTT.

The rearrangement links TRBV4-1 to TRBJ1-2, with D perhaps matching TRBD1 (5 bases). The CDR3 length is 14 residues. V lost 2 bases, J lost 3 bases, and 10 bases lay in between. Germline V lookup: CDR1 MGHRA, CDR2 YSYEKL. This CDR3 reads CASSQSGAYYGYTF. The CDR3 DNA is TGCGCCAGCAGCCAATCCGGGGCTTACTATGGCTACACCTTC.

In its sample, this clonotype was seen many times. The CDR3 region has the DNA TGTGCCAGCAGTTTAGCCCCGTTCAGTGGGGAGACCCAGTACTTC. Protein product: CASSLAPFSGETQYF. V usage is TRBV12-3 or TRBV12-4 and J usage is TRBJ2-5; no definite D call. The CDR3 runs to 15 residues. V lost 0 bases to trimming and J lost 5 bases, with 13 bases between them.

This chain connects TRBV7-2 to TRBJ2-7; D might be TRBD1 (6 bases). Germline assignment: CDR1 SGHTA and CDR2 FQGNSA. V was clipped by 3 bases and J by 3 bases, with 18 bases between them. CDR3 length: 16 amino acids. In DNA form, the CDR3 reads TGTGCCAGCAGCTTGGAACCGACAGGACCTCACTACGAGCAGTACTTC. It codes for CASSLEPTGPHYEQYF.

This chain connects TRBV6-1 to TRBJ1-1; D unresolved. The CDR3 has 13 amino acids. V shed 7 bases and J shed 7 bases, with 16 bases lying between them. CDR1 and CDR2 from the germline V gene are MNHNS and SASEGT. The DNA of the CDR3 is TGTGCCAGCAATAAAAACCGGGAACTTGAAGCTTTCTTT. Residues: CASNKNRELEAFF.

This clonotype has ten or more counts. The CDR3, as DNA: TGCAGCGTTGAAGGGACTAGCGGCCATGAGCAGTTCTTC. Amino acids: CSVEGTSGHEQFF. J is TRBJ2-1 and V is TRBV29-1, with 10 positions matching TRBD2. V trimming: 1 base; J trimming: 8 bases; junction bases outside the gene matches: 2. The CDR3 is 13 residues long. Germline CDR1 is SQVTM and CDR2 is ANQGSEA.

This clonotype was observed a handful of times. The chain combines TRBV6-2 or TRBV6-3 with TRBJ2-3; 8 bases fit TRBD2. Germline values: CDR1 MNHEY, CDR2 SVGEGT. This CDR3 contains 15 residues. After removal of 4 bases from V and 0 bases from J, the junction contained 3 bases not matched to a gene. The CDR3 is CASSLAGRSTDTQYF. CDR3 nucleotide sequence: TGTGCCAGCAGTTTAGCGGGACGGAGCACAGATACGCAGTATTTT.

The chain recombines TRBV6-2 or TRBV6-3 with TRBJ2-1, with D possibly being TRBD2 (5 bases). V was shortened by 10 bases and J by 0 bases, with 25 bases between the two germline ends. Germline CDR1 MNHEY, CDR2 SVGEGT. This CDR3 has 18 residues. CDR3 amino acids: CATSDHEAPTTSYNEQFF. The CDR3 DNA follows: TGTGCCACCTCCGACCATGAAGCCCCGACTACCTCCTACAATGAGCAGTTCTTC.

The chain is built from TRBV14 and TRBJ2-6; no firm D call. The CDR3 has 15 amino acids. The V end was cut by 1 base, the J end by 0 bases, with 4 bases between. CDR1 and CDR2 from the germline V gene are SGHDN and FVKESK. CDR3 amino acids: CASSQADSGANVLTF. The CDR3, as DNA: TGTGCCAGCAGCCAAGCTGACTCTGGGGCCAACGTCCTGACTTTC.

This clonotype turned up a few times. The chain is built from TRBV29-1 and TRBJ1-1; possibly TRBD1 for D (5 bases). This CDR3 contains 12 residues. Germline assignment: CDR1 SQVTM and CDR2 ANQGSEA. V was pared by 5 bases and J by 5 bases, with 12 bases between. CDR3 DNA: TGCAGCGTTCTACAGGATTCGACTGAAGCTTTCTTT. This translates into CSVLQDSTEAFF.

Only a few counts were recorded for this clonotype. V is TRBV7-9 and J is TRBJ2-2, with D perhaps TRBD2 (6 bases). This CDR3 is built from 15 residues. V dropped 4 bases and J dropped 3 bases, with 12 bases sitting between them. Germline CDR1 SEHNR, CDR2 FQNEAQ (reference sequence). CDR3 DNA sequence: TGTGCCAGCAGCTCCTGGGACTTTGACACCGGGGAGCTGTTTTTT. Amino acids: CASSSWDFDTGELFF.

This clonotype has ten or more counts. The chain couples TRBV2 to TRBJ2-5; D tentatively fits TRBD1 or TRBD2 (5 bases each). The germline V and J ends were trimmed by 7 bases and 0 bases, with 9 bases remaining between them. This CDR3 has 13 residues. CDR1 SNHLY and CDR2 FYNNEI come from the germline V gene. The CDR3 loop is CASKGPNQETQYF. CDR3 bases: TGTGCCAGCAAGGGACCTAACCAAGAGACCCAGTACTTC.

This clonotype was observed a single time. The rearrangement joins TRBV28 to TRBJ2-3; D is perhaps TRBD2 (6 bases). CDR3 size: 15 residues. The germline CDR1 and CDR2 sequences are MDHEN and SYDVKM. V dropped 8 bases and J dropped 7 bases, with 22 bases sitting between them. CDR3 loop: CASGPTGGTGNTQYF. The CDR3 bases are TGTGCCAGCGGGCCTACAGGCGGGACGGGGAATACGCAGTATTTT.

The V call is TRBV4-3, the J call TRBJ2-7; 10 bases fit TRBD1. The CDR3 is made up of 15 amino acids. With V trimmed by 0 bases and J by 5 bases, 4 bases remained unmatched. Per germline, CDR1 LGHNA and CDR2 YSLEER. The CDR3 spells CASSQDRQGADEQYF. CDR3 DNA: TGCGCCAGCAGCCAAGATCGACAGGGGGCCGACGAGCAGTACTTC.

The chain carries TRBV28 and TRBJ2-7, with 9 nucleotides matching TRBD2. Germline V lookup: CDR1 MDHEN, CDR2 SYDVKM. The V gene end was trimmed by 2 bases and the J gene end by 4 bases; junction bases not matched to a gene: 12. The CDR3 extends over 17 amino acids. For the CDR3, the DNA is TGTGCCAGCAGTTTAACTCAAGTTCTAGCGGGATTTTACGAGCAGTACTTC. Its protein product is CASSLTQVLAGFYEQYF. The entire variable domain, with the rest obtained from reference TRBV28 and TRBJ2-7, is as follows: DVKVTQSSRYLVKRTGEKVFLECVQDMDHENMFWYRQDPGLGLRLIYFSYDVKMKEKGDIPEGYSVSREKKERFSLILESASTNQTSMYLCASSLTQVLAGFYEQYFGPGTRLTVT.

The CDR3 is CASSLMVRVDLDGYTF. The CDR3 nucleotides are TGTGCCAGCAGCTTAATGGTTAGGGTGGACTTGGATGGCTACACCTTC. The chain joins TRBV7-9 to TRBJ1-2; D unclear. V lost 2 bases, J lost 6 bases, and 19 bases lay in between. CDR1 and CDR2 from the germline V gene are SEHNR and FQNEAQ (reference sequence). The CDR3 runs 16 residues.

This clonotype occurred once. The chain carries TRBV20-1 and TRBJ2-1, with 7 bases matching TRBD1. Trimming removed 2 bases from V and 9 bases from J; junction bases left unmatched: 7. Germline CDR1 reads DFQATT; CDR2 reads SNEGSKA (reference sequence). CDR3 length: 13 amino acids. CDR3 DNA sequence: TGCAGTGCTAGAAGGACAGGCGGCGGTGAGCAGTTCTTC. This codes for CSARRTGGGEQFF.

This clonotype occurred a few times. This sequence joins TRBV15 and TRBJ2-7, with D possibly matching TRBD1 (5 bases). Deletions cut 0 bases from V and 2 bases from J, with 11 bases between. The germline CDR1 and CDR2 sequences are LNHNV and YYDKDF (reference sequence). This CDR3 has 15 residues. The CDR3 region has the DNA TGTGCCACCAGCAGAGATTTCACAGGCCCCTACGAGCAGTACTTC. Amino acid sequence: CATSRDFTGPYEQYF.